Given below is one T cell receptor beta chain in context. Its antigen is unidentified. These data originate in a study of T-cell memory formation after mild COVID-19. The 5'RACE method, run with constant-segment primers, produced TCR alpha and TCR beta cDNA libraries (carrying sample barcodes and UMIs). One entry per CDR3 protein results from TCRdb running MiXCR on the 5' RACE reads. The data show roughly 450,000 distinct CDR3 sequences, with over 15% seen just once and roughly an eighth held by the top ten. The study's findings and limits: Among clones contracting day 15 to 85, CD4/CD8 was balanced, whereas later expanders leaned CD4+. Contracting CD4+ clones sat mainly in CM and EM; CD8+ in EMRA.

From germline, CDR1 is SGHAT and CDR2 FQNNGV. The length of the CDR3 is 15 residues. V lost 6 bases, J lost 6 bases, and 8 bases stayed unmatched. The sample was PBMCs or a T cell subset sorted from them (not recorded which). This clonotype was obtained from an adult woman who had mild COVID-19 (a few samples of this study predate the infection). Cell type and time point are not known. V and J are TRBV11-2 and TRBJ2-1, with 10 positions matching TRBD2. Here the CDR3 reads CASSRPGLAVNEQFF. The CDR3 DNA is TGTGCCAGCAGTCGCCCCGGACTAGCGGTCAATGAGCAGTTCTTC.